A selection of T cell receptor beta chains follows, all from one sample in a study of T cells after yellow fever vaccination. One entry per CDR3 protein results from TCRdb running MiXCR on the 5' RACE reads. The sample gives some 400,000 distinct CDR3 sequences, about 17% of which show up once; roughly a sixth is in the top ten. Sequences were derived from PBMCs, sampled before the yellow fever booster vaccination. The receptors stem from a man between 18 and 35 years old who received the YFV17D yellow fever vaccine. Each CDR3 is given with its conserved first and last residue. A D gene is named only where the DNA matches it firmly. Clone size is stated in some rows and not others, as once, few, many or a class when expanded.

j_gene | v_gene | abundance | len | d_gene | CDR3aa | CDR3nt
TRBJ2-5 | TRBV7-9 | few | 14 | TRBD2 | CASRRLGGNETQYF | TGTGCCAGCAGGCGCCTCGGGGGGAACGAGACCCAGTACTTC
TRBJ1-6 | TRBV6-5 | - | 14 | - | CASSYRGDYSPLHF | TGTGCCAGCAGTTATCGCGGGGACTATTCACCCCTCCACTTT
TRBJ2-3 | TRBV5-1 | - | 14 | - | CASSFRGAVDTQYF | TGCGCCAGCAGCTTCCGGGGGGCAGTAGATACGCAGTATTTT
TRBJ2-5 | TRBV29-1 | few | 13 | TRBD2 | CSGAGGPQETQYF | TGCAGCGGAGCGGGGGGTCCCCAAGAGACCCAGTACTTC
TRBJ2-1 | TRBV20-1 | - | 15 | TRBD2 | CSAPPLAGGLDEQFF | TGCAGTGCTCCCCCGCTAGCGGGGGGGCTAGATGAGCAGTTCTTC
TRBJ1-1 | TRBV5-1 | - | 14 | TRBD1 | CASRGTGTNTEAFF | TGCGCCAGCAGGGGGACAGGGACTAATACTGAAGCTTTCTTT
TRBJ2-3 | TRBV4-1 | - | 15 | TRBD2 | CASSRRLRGGDTQYF | TGCGCCAGCAGCCGTAGACTCCGGGGGGGAGATACGCAGTATTTT
TRBJ2-1 | TRBV7-9 | few | 17 | TRBD2 | CASIHRGTSGGYGEQFF | TGTGCCAGCATCCACCGGGGAACTAGCGGGGGGTACGGTGAGCAGTTCTTC
TRBJ1-3 | TRBV20-1 | - | 12 | - | CSAREGGGTIYF | TGCAGTGCTAGAGAAGGGGGTGGCACCATATATTTT
TRBJ1-3 | TRBV29-1 | few | 13 | - | CSVRQSSGNTIYF | TGCAGCGTCCGACAGTCTTCTGGAAACACCATATATTTT
TRBJ1-2 | TRBV12-3/TRBV12-4 | - | 14 | - | CASSLDLANYGYTF | TGTGCCAGCAGTTTAGATTTGGCTAACTATGGCTACACCTTC
TRBJ1-2 | TRBV7-6 | - | 13 | TRBD1 | CASSLSTGGGYTF | TGTGCCAGCAGCTTATCGACAGGGGGTGGCTACACCTTC
TRBJ2-2 | TRBV6-5 | - | 11 | - | CASSISGELFF | TGTGCCAGCAGTATAAGCGGGGAGCTGTTTTTT
TRBJ1-4 | TRBV5-4 | few | 15 | - | CASSLWIQGSEKLFF | TGTGCCAGCAGCTTGTGGATCCAGGGAAGTGAAAAACTGTTTTTT
TRBJ2-1 | TRBV20-1 | few | 13 | TRBD2 | CSAPLADYNEQFF | TGCAGTGCTCCACTAGCGGACTACAATGAGCAGTTCTTC
TRBJ1-5 | TRBV3-1 | few | 16 | - | CASSRGTGTYGEPQHF | TGTGCCAGCAGCCGAGGGACCGGGACGTACGGGGAGCCCCAGCATTTT
TRBJ1-5 | TRBV6-2/TRBV6-3 | - | 13 | TRBD1 | CASTPGGYQPQHF | TGTGCCAGCACTCCAGGGGGTTATCAGCCCCAGCATTTT
TRBJ1-1 | TRBV28 | few | 14 | - | CATQAGGPNTEAFF | TGTGCCACCCAGGCTGGGGGGCCCAACACTGAAGCTTTCTTT
TRBJ1-1 | TRBV29-1 | few | 12 | - | CSVGWMNTEAFF | TGCAGCGTTGGCTGGATGAACACTGAAGCTTTCTTT
TRBJ1-1 | TRBV4-3 | - | 15 | - | CASSQDGQLNTEAFF | TGCGCCAGCAGCCAAGATGGGCAGCTCAACACTGAAGCTTTCTTT
TRBJ2-5 | TRBV14 | few | 16 | - | CASSQDYAESKETQYF | TGTGCCAGCAGCCAAGATTACGCGGAAAGCAAGGAGACCCAGTACTTC
TRBJ1-1 | TRBV6-2/TRBV6-3 | - | 13 | - | CASSYRVHTEAFF | TGTGCCAGCAGTTATAGGGTGCACACTGAAGCTTTCTTT
TRBJ2-1 | TRBV6-5 | - | 16 | TRBD1 | CASSKRTGGLYNEQFF | TGTGCCAGCAGTAAAAGGACAGGGGGCCTATACAATGAGCAGTTCTTC
TRBJ2-1 | TRBV7-6 | few | 12 | TRBD1 | CASSQDRGVPIF | TGTGCCAGCAGCCAGGACAGGGGGGTTCCTATCTTC
TRBJ2-2 | TRBV29-1 | - | 13 | - | CSVDRADTGELFF | TGCAGCGTTGACAGGGCGGACACCGGGGAGCTGTTTTTT
TRBJ2-1 | TRBV4-3 | few | 13 | - | CASSKTGYNEQFF | TGCGCCAGCAGCAAGACAGGATACAATGAGCAGTTCTTC
TRBJ2-1 | TRBV5-1 | - | 15 | TRBD2 | CASSAGGTATNEQFF | TGCGCCAGCAGCGCCGGGGGGACCGCCACCAATGAGCAGTTCTTC
TRBJ1-5 | TRBV20-1 | - | 13 | TRBD1 | CSATKGDRQPQHF | TGCAGTGCCACGAAAGGGGACAGGCAGCCCCAGCATTTT
TRBJ2-1 | TRBV5-1 | few | 15 | TRBD2 | CASSFLAGGVNEQFF | TGCGCCAGCAGCTTTTTAGCGGGTGGGGTCAATGAGCAGTTCTTC
TRBJ2-3 | TRBV7-3 | - | 15 | - | CASSPHPDVTDTQYF | TGTGCCAGCAGCCCACACCCGGACGTGACAGATACGCAGTATTTT
TRBJ2-6 | TRBV12-5 | once | 17 | - | CASGLGGEYSGANVLTF | TGTGCTAGTGGCTTGGGGGGCGAGTACTCTGGGGCCAACGTCCTGACTTTC
TRBJ2-3 | TRBV6-2/TRBV6-3 | many | 15 | TRBD2 | CASSPAGDYTDTQYF | TGTGCCAGCAGTCCTGCGGGGGACTACACAGATACGCAGTATTTT
TRBJ2-5 | TRBV6-5 | few | 16 | TRBD1 | CASSRQGANGRETQYF | TGTGCCAGCAGTAGACAGGGGGCAAACGGCAGGGAGACCCAGTACTTC
TRBJ2-1 | TRBV6-4 | - | 14 | - | CASSEMGERGEQFF | TGTGCCAGCAGTGAAATGGGGGAACGAGGAGAGCAGTTCTTC
TRBJ2-1 | TRBV5-6 | once | 15 | TRBD1 | CASSLEDREGDEQFF | TGTGCCAGCAGCTTGGAGGACAGGGAAGGAGATGAGCAGTTCTTC
TRBJ1-2 | TRBV9 | - | 14 | - | CASSVDVGSGGYTF | TGTGCCAGCAGCGTAGATGTCGGGAGCGGCGGCTACACCTTC
TRBJ2-3 | TRBV4-3 | - | 15 | - | CASSQDTLGTDTQYF | TGCGCCAGCAGCCAAGATACCCTGGGCACAGATACGCAGTATTTT
TRBJ1-1 | TRBV2 | few | 11 | - | CASSEAGRAFF | TGTGCCAGCAGTGAGGCAGGGCGTGCTTTCTTT
TRBJ2-7 | TRBV6-5 | - | 14 | TRBD1 | CASSPGQGLYEQYF | TGTGCCAGCAGTCCGGGACAGGGCCTCTACGAGCAGTACTTC
TRBJ2-7 | TRBV4-1 | many | 15 | - | CASRGGLRGRGEQYF | TGCGCCAGCAGGGGGGGCTTGCGGGGACGCGGGGAGCAGTACTTC
TRBJ1-1 | TRBV7-9 | few | 13 | - | CASSYIGISEAFF | TGTGCCAGCAGTTATATTGGGATATCTGAAGCTTTCTTT
TRBJ1-2 | TRBV4-3 | - | 14 | - | CASSLRTESYGYTF | TGCGCCAGCAGCCTCCGGACAGAGAGCTATGGCTACACCTTC
TRBJ2-1 | TRBV29-1 | few | 13 | TRBD2 | CSVEGTSVHEQFF | TGCAGCGTTGAAGGGACTAGCGTCCATGAGCAGTTCTTC
TRBJ2-3 | TRBV9 | few | 13 | TRBD2 | CASSRTSGLTQYF | TGTGCCAGCAGCAGGACTAGCGGTCTTACGCAGTATTTT
TRBJ2-5 | TRBV5-1 | - | 14 | - | CASSLEEAQETQYF | TGCGCCAGCAGCTTGGAAGAGGCTCAAGAGACCCAGTACTTC